The clone carrying this TCR beta chain was seen a few times. The data stem from a study of post-analysis software for immune sequencing data. Presence of unique molecular identifiers characterized the TCR beta cDNA libraries. TCRdb called the PCR reads again in MiXCR, with one record for every CDR3 protein. Of more than 500,000 distinct CDR3 sequences in the sample, 30% to 40% are singletons; the top ten hold around 6.1%. This TCR came from a girl aged 2 to 17 with multiple sclerosis. Sequencing was done on a sample of blood.

Here the CDR3 reads CSVDGPAGNIRYF. In DNA form, the CDR3 reads TGCAGCGTCGACGGACCCGCTGGGAACATTCGGTACTTC. The J gene is TRBJ2-7, the V gene TRBV29-1; D not certain. Trimming stripped 6 bases from V and 12 bases from J, with 24 bases between. Germline V CDR1 and CDR2: SQVTM, ANQGSEA. The CDR3 runs to 13 residues.